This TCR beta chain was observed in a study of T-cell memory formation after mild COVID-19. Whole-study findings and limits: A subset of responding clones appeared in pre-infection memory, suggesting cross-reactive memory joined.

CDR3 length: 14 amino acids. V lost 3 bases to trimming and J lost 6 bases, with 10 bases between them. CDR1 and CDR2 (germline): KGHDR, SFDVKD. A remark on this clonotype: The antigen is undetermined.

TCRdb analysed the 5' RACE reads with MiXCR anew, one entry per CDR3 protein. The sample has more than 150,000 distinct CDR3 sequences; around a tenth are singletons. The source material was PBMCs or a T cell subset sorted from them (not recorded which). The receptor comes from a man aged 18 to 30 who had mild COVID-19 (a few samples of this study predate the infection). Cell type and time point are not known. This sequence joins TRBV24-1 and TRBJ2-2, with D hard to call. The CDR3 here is CATSDISPAGELFF. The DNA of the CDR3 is TGTGCCACCAGTGATATTAGCCCGGCCGGGGAGCTGTTTTTT.